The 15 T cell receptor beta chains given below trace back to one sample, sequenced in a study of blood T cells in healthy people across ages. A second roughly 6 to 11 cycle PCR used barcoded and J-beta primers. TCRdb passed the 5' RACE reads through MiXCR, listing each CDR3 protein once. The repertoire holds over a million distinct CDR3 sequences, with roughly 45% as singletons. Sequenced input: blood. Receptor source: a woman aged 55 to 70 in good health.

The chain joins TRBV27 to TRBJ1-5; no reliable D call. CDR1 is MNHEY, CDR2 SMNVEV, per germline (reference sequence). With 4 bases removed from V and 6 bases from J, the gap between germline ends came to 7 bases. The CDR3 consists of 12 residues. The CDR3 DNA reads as TGTGCCAGCAGTTGGGTGGGTCAGCCCCAGCATTTT. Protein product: CASSWVGQPQHF.

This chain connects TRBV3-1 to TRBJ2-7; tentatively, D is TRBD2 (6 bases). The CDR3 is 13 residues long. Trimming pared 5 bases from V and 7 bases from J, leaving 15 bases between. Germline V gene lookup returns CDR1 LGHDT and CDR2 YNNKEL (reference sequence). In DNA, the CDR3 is TGTGCCAGCAGCGCCCATAGCGGTCGGGAGCAGTACTTC. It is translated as CASSAHSGREQYF.

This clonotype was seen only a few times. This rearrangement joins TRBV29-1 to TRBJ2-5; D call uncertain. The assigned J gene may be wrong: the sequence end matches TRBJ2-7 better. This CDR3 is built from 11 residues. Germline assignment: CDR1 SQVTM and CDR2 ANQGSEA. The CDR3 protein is CSAGQAYEQYF. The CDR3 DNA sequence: TGCAGCGCGGGCCAGGCCTACGAGCAGTACTTC.

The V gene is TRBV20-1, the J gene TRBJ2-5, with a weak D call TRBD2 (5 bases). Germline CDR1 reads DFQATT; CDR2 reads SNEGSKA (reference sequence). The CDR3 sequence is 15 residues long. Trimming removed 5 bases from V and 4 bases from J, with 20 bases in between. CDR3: CSAPDLTIGPETQYF. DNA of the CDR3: TGCAGTGCTCCTGACTTGACTATTGGCCCAGAGACCCAGTACTTC.

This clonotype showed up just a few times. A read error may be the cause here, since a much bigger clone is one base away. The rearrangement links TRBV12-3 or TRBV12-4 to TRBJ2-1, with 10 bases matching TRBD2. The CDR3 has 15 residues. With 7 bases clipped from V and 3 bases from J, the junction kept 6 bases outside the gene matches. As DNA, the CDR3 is TGTGCCAGCAACTTAGCGGGAGGAGTCTACAATGAGCAGTTCTTC. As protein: CASNLAGGVYNEQFF.

CDR3 region: CSAVKTSGTYEQYF. CDR3 coding DNA: TGCAGTGCCGTAAAGACTAGCGGGACCTACGAGCAGTACTTC. This chain uses TRBV20-1 with TRBJ2-7; 11 nucleotides align to TRBD2. The V and J ends lost 6 bases and 2 bases, in that order; junction bases with no gene match: 6. The germline V gene encodes CDR1 DFQATT and CDR2 SNEGSKA (reference sequence). The CDR3 runs 14 residues.

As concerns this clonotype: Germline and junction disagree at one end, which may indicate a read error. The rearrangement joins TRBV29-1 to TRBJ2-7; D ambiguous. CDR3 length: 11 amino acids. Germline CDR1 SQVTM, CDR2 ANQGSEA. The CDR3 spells CIVVVRYEQYF. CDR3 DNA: TGCATCGTTGTGGTACGCTACGAGCAGTACTTC.

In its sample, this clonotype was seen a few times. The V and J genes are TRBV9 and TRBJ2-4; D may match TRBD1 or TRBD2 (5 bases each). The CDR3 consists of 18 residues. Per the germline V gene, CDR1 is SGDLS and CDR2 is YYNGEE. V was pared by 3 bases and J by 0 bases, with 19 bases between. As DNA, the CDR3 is TGTGCCAGCAGCGCCCGCCCGGGACCGCAAATAGCCAAAAACATTCAGTACTTC. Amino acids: CASSARPGPQIAKNIQYF.

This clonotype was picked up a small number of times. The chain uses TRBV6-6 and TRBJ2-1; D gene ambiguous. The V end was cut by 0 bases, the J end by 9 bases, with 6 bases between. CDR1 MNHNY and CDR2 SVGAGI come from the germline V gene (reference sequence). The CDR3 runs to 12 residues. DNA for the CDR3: TGTGCCAGCAGTTACTCGACGGCTGAGCAGTTCTTC. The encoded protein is CASSYSTAEQFF.

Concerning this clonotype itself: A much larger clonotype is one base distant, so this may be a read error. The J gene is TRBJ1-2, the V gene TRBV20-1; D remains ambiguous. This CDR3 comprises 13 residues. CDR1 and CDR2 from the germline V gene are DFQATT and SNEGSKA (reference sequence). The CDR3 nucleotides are TGCAGTGCTAGTGAGGGCCCATCCTATGACTACACCTTC. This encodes CSASEGPSYDYTF.

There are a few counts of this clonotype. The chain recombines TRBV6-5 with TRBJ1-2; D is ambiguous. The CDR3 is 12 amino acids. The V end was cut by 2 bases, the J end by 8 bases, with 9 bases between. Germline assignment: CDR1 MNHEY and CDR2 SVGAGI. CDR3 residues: CASSYEGHGYTF. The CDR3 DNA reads TGTGCCAGCAGTTACGAGGGTCACGGCTACACCTTC.

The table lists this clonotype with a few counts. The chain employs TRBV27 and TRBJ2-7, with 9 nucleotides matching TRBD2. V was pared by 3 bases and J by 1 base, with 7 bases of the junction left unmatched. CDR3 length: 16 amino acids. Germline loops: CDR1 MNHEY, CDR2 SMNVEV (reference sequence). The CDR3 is CASSFHAGGLSYEQYF. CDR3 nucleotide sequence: TGTGCCAGCAGTTTCCATGCGGGAGGGCTATCCTACGAGCAGTACTTC.

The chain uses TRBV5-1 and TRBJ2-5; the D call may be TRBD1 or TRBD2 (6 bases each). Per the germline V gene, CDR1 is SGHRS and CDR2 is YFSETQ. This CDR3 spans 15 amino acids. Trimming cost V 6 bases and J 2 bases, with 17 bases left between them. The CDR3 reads CASTRGRGAQETQYF. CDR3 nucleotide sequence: TGCGCCAGCACTCGGGGGCGCGGGGCTCAAGAGACCCAGTACTTC.

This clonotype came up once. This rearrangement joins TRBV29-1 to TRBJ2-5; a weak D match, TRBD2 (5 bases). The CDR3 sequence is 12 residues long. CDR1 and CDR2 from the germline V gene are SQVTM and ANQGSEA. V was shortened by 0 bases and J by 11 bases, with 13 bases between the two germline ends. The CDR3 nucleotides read TGCAGCGTTGAAGAGGGCAATTGGGAGCAGTACTTC. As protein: CSVEEGNWEQYF.

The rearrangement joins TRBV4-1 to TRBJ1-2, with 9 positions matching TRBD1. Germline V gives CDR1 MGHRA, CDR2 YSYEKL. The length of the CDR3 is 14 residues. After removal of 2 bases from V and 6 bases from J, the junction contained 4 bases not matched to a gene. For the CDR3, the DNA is TGCGCCAGCAGCCAACCAACAGGGGGCGATGGCTACACCTTC. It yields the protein CASSQPTGGDGYTF.